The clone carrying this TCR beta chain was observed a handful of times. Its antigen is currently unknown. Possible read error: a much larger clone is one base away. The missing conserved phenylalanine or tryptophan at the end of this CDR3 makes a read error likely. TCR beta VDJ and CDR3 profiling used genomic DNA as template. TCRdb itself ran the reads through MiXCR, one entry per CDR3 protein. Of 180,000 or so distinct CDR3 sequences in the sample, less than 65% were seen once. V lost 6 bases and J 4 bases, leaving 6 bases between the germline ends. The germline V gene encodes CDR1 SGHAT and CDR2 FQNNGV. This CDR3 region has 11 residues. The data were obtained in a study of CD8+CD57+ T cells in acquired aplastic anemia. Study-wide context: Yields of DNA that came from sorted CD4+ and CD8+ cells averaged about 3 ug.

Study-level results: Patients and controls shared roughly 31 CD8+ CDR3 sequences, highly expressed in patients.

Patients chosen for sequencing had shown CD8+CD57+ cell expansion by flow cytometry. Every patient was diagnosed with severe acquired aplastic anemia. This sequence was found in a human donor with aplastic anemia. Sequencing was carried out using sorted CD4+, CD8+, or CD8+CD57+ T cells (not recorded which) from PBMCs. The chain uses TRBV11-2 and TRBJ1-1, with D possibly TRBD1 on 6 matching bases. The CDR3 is CASRGGTEAFS. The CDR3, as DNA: TGTGCCAGCAGAGGGGGCACTGAAGCTTTCTCT.